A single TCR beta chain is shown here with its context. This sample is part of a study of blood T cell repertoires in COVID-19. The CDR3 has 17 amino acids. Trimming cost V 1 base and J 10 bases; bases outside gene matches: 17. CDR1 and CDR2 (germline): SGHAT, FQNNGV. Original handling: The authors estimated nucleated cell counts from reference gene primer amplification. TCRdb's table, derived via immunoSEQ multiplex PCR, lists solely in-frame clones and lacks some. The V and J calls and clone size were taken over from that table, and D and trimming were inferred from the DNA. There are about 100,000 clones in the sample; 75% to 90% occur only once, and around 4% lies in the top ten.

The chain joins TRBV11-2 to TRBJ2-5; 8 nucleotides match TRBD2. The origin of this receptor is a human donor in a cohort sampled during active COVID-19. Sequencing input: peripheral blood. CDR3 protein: CASSLGRVGGVRWDQYF. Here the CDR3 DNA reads TGTGCCAGCAGCTTAGGACGAGTCGGGGGGGTCCGGTGGGACCAGTACTTC.